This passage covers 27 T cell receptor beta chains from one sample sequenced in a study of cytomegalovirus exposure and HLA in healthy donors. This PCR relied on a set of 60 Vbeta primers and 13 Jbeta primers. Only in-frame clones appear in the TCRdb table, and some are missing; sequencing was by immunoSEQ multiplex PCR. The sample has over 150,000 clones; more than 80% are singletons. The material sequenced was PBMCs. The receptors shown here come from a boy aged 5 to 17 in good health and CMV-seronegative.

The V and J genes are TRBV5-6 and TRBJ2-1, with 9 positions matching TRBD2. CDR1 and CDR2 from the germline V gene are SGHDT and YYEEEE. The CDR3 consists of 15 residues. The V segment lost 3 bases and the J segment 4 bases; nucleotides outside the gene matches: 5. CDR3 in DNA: TGTGCCAGCAGCTACGGTAGCGGGAGTTACAATGAGCAGTTCTTC. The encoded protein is CASSYGSGSYNEQFF. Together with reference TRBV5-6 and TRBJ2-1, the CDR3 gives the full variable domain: DAGVTQSPTHLIKTRGQQVTLRCSPKSGHDTVSWYQQALGQGPQFIFQYYEEEERQRGNFPDRFSGHQFPNYSSELNVNALLLGDSALYLCASSYGSGSYNEQFFGPGTRLTVL.

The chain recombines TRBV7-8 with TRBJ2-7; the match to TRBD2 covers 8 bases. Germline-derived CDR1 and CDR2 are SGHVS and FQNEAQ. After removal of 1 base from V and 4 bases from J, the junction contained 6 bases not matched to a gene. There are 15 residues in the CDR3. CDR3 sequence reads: CASSLGGGGFYEQYF. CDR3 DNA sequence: TGTGCCAGCAGCTTAGGTGGCGGGGGGTTTTACGAGCAGTACTTC.

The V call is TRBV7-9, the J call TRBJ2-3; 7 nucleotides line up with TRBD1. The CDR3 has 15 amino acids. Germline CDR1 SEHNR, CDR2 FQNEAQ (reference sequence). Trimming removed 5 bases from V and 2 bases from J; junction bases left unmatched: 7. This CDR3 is CASSRQGQTTDTQYF. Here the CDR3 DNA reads TGTGCCAGCAGCAGACAGGGACAGACCACAGATACGCAGTATTTT.

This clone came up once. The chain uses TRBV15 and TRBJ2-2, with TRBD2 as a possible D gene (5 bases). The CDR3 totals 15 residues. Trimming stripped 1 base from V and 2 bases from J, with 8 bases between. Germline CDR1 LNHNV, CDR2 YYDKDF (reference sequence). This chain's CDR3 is CATSRVGSNTGELFF. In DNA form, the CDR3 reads TGTGCCACCAGCAGAGTAGGGAGCAACACCGGGGAGCTGTTTTTT.

The CDR3 nucleotides are TGTGCCAGCAGTGTCAAGGAGAGCTATTACAATGAGCAGTTCTTC. Translation: CASSVKESYYNEQFF. V gene TRBV6-1 combines with J gene TRBJ2-1; D is ambiguous. Germline CDR1 reads MNHNS; CDR2 reads SASEGT. V shed 4 bases and J shed 4 bases, with 14 bases lying between them. CDR3 length: 15 residues.

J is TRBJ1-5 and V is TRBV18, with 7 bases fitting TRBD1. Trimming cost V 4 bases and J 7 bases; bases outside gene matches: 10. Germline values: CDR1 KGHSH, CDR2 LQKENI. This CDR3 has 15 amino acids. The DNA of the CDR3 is TGTGCCAGCTCACTGGAGGGGCAGGGGGAACAGCCCCAGCATTTT. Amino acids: CASSLEGQGEQPQHF.

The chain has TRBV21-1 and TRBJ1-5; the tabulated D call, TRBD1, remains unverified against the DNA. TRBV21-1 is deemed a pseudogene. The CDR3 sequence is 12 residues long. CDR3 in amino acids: CASGGQVQPQHF. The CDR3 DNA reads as TGTGCCAGCGGTGGGCAGGTCCAGCCCCAGCATTTT.

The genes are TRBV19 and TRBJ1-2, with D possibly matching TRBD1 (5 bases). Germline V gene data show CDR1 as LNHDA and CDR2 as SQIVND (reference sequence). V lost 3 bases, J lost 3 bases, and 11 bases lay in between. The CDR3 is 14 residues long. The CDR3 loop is CASSILGEDYGYTF. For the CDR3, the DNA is TGTGCCAGTAGTATTCTAGGGGAGGACTATGGCTACACCTTC.

CDR3 loop: CASSFLAGVGEQFF. The CDR3 DNA is TGTGCCAGCAGCTTCCTAGCGGGAGTTGGTGAGCAGTTCTTC. This sequence joins TRBV7-3 and TRBJ2-1; 10 nucleotides line up with TRBD2. The CDR3 totals 14 residues. Germline CDR1 and CDR2: SGHTA and FQGTGA. The J segment lost 9 bases and the V segment lost 3 bases, leaving 5 bases of the junction unmatched.

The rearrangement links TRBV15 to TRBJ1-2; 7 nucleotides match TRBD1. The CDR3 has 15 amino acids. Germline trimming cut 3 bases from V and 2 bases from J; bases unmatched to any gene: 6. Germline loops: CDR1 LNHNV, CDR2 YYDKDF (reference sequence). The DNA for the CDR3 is TGTGCCACCAGCAGGATGGGACAGACGAACTATGGCTACACCTTC. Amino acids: CATSRMGQTNYGYTF.

The CDR3, as DNA: TGTGCCAGCAGTGAAGTAGGGGTGAAGAAGTCCCAGTACTTC. It translates to CASSEVGVKKSQYF. The chain is built from TRBV6-1 and TRBJ2-5; D is perhaps TRBD1 (5 bases). Germline V gene sequence: CDR1 MNHNS, CDR2 SASEGT. V lost 1 base to trimming and J lost 9 bases, with 15 bases between them. The CDR3 length is 14 residues.

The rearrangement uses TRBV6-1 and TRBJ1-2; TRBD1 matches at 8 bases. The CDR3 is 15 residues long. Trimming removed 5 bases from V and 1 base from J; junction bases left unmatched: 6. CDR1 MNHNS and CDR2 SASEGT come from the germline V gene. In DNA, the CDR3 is TGTGCCAGCAGTCAGGGGGCCTACCTTAACTATGGCTACACCTTC. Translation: CASSQGAYLNYGYTF.

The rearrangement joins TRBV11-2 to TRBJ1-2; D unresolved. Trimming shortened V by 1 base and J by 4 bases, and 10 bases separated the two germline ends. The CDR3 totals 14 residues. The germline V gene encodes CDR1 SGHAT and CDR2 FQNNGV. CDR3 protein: CASSLATALYGYTF. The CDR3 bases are TGTGCCAGCAGCTTAGCAACAGCCCTCTATGGCTACACCTTC.

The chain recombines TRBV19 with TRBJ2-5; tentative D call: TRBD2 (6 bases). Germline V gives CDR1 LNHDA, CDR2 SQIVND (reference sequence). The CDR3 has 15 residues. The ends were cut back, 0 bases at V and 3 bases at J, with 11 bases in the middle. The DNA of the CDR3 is TGTGCCAGTAGTATAGATGGGACGGGGGAAGAGACCCAGTACTTC. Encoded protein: CASSIDGTGEETQYF. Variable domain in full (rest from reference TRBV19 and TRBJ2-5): DGGITQSPKYLFRKEGQNVTLSCEQNLNHDAMYWYRQDPGQGLRLIYYSQIVNDFQKGDIAEGYSVSREKKESFPLTVTSAQKNPTAFYLCASSIDGTGEETQYFGPGTRLLVL.

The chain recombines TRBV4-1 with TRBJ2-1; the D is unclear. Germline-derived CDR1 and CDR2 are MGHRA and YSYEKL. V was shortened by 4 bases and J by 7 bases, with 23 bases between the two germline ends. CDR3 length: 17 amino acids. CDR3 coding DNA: TGCGCCAGCAGCCCATCCCTAGGCTCACCCCCCCCGAATGAGCAGTTCTTC. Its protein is CASSPSLGSPPPNEQFF.

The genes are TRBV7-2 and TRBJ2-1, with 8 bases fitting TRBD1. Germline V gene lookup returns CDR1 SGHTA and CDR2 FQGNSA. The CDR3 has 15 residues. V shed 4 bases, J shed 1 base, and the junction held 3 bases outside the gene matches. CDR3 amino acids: CASSSGQGSYNEQFF. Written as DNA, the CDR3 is TGTGCCAGCAGCTCAGGACAGGGTTCCTACAATGAGCAGTTCTTC.

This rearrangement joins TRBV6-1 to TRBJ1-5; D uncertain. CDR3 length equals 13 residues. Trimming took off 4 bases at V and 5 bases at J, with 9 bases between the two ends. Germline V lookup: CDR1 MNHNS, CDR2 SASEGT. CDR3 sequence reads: CASSVIDYQPQHF. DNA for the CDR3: TGTGCCAGCAGTGTTATAGACTATCAGCCCCAGCATTTT.

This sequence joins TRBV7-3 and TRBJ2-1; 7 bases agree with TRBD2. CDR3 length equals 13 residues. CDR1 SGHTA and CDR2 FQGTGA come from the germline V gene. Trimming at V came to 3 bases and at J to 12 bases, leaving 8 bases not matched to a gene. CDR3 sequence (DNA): TGTGCCAGCAGCTTTAACCGGGGGGTCGGGCAGTTCTTC. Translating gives CASSFNRGVGQFF. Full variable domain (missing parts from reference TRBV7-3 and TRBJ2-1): GAGVSQTPSNKVTEKGKYVELRCDPISGHTALYWYRQSLGQGPEFLIYFQGTGAADDSGLPNDRFFAVRPEGSVSTLKIQRTERGDSAVYLCASSFNRGVGQFFGPGTRLTVL.

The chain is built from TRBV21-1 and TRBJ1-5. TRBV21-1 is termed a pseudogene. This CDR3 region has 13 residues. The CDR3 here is CASSNEGNQPQHF. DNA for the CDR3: TGTGCCAGCAGTAATGAGGGAAATCAGCCCCAGCATTTT.

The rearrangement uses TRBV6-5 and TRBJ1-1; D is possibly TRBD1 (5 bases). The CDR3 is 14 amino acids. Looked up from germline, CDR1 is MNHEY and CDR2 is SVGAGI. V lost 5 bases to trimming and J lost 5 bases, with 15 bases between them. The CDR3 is CASSPQGGRTEAFF. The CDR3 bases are TGTGCCAGCAGTCCGCAGGGAGGACGGACTGAAGCTTTCTTT.

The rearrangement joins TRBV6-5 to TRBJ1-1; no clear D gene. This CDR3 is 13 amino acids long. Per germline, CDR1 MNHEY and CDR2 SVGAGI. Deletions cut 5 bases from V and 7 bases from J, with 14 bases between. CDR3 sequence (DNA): TGTGCCAGCAGTCACGAGCTGCGGCATGAAGCTTTCTTT. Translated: CASSHELRHEAFF.

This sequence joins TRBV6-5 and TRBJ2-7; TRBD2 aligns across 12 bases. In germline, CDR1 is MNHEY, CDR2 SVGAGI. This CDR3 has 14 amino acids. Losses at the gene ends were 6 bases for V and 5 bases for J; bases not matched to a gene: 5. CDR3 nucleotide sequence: TGTGCCAGCAGGAGACTAGCGGGAGCCAACGAGCAGTACTTC. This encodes CASRRLAGANEQYF.

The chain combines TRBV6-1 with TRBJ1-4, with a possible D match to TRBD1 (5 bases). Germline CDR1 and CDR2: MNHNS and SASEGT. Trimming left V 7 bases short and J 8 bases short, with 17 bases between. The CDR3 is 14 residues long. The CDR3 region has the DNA TGTGCCAGCACCCGGGCCAGGGTTGGCGAAAAACTGTTTTTT. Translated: CASTRARVGEKLFF.

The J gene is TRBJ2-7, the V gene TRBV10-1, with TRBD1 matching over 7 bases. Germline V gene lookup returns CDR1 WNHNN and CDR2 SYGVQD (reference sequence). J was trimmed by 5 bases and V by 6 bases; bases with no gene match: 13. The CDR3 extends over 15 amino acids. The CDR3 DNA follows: TGCGCCAGCAGCCTTACAGGGGCCGGGTACCACGAGCAGTACTTC. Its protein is CASSLTGAGYHEQYF.

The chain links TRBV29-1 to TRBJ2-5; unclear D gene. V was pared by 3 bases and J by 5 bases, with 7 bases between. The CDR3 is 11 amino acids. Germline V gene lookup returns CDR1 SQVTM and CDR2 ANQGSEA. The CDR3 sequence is CSVDIAETQYF. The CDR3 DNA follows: TGCAGCGTTGATATTGCGGAGACCCAGTACTTC.

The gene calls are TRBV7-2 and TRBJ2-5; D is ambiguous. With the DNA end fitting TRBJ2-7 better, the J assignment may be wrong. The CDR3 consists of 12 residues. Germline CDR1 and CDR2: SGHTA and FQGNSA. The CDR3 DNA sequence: TGTGCCAGCAGCGAGAGCTCCTACGAGCAGTACTTC. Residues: CASSESSYEQYF.

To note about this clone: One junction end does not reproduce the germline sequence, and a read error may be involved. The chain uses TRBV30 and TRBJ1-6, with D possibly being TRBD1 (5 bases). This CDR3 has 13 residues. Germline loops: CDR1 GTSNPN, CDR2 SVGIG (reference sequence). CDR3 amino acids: CAWGGTANSPLHF. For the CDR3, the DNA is TGTGCCTGGGGGGGGACGGCGAATTCCCCCCTCCACTTT.